These 24 T cell receptor beta chains share one sample of origin, sequenced in a study of breast tumors, draining lymph nodes, adjacent tissues. Each CDR3 protein is one row after TCRdb ran MiXCR on the multiplex PCR reads. The table has some 53,000 distinct CDR3 sequences, roughly 39% seen once. Sequencing input: breast tumor tissue. These receptors all come from a female donor with breast cancer. Some clones in this sample may be carry-over from other donors' samples.

This clonotype was detected many times. The chain recombines TRBV6-1 with TRBJ1-5; D is unresolved. Looked up from germline, CDR1 is MNHNS and CDR2 is SASEGT. There are 14 residues in the CDR3. The V and J ends lost 4 bases and 6 bases respectively, with 13 bases between them. The CDR3 loop reads CASSVSGKGQPQHF. The CDR3 DNA follows: TGTGCCAGCAGTGTAAGCGGGAAGGGTCAGCCCCAGCATTTT.

Of note for this clonotype: This may be a read error, as it is one base from a much larger clone. The chain recombines TRBV6-1 with TRBJ1-2, with TRBD1 as a possible D gene (6 bases). The CDR3 loop spans 16 amino acids. Germline-derived CDR1 and CDR2 are MNHNS and SASEGT. CDR3 DNA: TGTGTCAGCAGTCCCCTCGGACAGACCACTAACTATGGCTACACCTTC. Translated: CVSSPLGQTTNYGYTF.

In this sample, this clonotype turned up many times. The chain is built from TRBV4-1 and TRBJ1-5; TRBD1 matches at 7 bases. The CDR3 length is 15 residues. Germline V gives CDR1 MGHRA, CDR2 YSYEKL. Germline trimming cut 3 bases from V and 6 bases from J; bases unmatched to any gene: 8. CDR3 region: CASSHQKGQPQPQHF. The CDR3 coding sequence is TGCGCCAGCAGCCACCAAAAGGGACAGCCTCAGCCCCAGCATTTT.

Comments on this clonotype: The junction and the germline gene differ at one end; a read error may be behind it. The chain combines TRBV28 with TRBJ2-7; D is unclear. The length of the CDR3 is 13 residues. Germline V CDR1 and CDR2: MDHEN, SYDVKM. CDR3 sequence reads: CASSFLGIYERYF. DNA for the CDR3: TGTGCCAGCAGTTTTTTGGGAATCTACGAGCGGTACTTC.

There are many counts of this clonotype. The gene calls are TRBV27 and TRBJ1-6, with D uncertain. Germline-derived CDR1 and CDR2 are MNHEY and SMNVEV (reference sequence). The CDR3 loop spans 16 amino acids. V dropped 3 bases and J dropped 3 bases, with 12 bases sitting between them. As DNA, the CDR3 is TGTGCCAGCAGTTTGCGACCGGGTGGCTATAATTCACCCCTCCACTTT. This encodes CASSLRPGGYNSPLHF.

This clonotype was detected many times. The genes are TRBV6-1 and TRBJ2-5, with 10 bases fitting TRBD2. Per the germline V gene, CDR1 is MNHNS and CDR2 is SASEGT. V trimming: 6 bases; J trimming: 4 bases; junction bases outside the gene matches: 5. The CDR3 spans 14 residues. The CDR3 nucleotides read TGTGCCAGCAGCCGGATAGCGGGAGGAGAGACCCAGTACTTC. Its translation: CASSRIAGGETQYF.

CDR3 DNA sequence: TGTGCCATCAGTGACATCCGGGACATACGCACAGATACGCAGTATTTT. Translating it yields CAISDIRDIRTDTQYF. The chain uses TRBV10-3 and TRBJ2-3; D is perhaps TRBD1 (6 bases). V lost 3 bases to trimming and J lost 1 base, with 14 bases between them. The germline gives CDR1 ENHRY, CDR2 SYGVKD. CDR3 size: 16 residues.

This clonotype was recorded many times. A single base separates this from a much larger clone, so it may be a read error. The CDR3 DNA follows: TGCAGTGCGGAGCTAGCGGGAGGGCCGACAGATACGCAGTATTTT. Translation gives CSAELAGGPTDTQYF. This rearrangement joins TRBV20-1 to TRBJ2-3; TRBD2 matches at 12 bases. CDR1 is DFQATT, CDR2 SNEGSKA, per germline (reference sequence). CDR3 length equals 15 residues. Trimming removed 6 bases from V and 3 bases from J; junction bases left unmatched: 7.

This clonotype qualifies as medium-sized. The CDR3 reads CASSPEEANYGYTF. Written as DNA, the CDR3 is TGTGCCAGCAGCCCCGAGGAGGCTAACTATGGCTACACCTTC. J is TRBJ1-2 and V is TRBV9, with D uncertain. The CDR3 is 14 residues long. CDR1 SGDLS and CDR2 YYNGEE come from the germline V gene. Trimming took 4 bases from V and 0 from J, leaving 10 bases between them.

This clonotype was recorded many times. The J gene is TRBJ2-7, the V gene TRBV3-1; 8 bases are shared with TRBD2. The trim removed 2 bases at V and 5 bases at J, leaving 8 bases unmatched. The CDR3 has 15 residues. Germline CDR1 LGHDT, CDR2 YNNKEL (reference sequence). The CDR3 DNA reads TGTGCCAGCAGCCAACCACGAGCGGGAGCCAACGAGCAGTACTTC. This encodes CASSQPRAGANEQYF.

This clonotype was found many times. V is TRBV30 and J is TRBJ1-2; TRBD1 might be the D (6 bases). Germline values: CDR1 GTSNPN, CDR2 SVGIG (reference sequence). Trimming took 5 bases from V and 8 from J, leaving 15 bases between them. The CDR3 is made up of 12 amino acids. CDR3 residues: CAWAQNRVGYTF. The CDR3 DNA is TGTGCCTGGGCACAGAACAGGGTCGGCTACACCTTC.

This chain uses TRBV7-9 with TRBJ1-1; D gene ambiguous. Germline-derived CDR1 and CDR2 are SEHNR and FQNEAQ (reference sequence). This CDR3 has 11 amino acids. V was clipped by 2 bases and J by 6 bases, with 4 bases between them. The CDR3 protein is CASSLSPEAFF. The CDR3 nucleotides are TGTGCCAGCAGCTTATCCCCTGAAGCTTTCTTT.

To note about this clonotype: The junction departs from germline at one end; a sequencing error may be responsible. This chain links TRBV3-1 with TRBJ1-6; 7 positions match TRBD1. The CDR3 sequence is 14 residues long. Germline V CDR1 and CDR2: LGHDT, YNNKEL (reference sequence). In DNA, the CDR3 is TGTGCCAGCAGCCGTCGACAGGGCGATTCACCCCTCCAGTTT. Translating gives CASSRRQGDSPLQF.

This chain connects TRBV29-1 to TRBJ1-2; 10 nucleotides agree with TRBD1. The CDR3 is 14 residues long. Germline V gives CDR1 SQVTM, CDR2 ANQGSEA. Trimming at V came to 3 bases and at J to 7 bases, leaving 8 bases not matched to a gene. CDR3 bases: TGCAGCGTTGACGCGGGACAGGGGATTGGTGGCTACACCTTC. Translation: CSVDAGQGIGGYTF. The full variable domain, completed using reference TRBV29-1 and TRBJ1-2, is SAVISQKPSRDICQRGTSLTIQCQVDSQVTMMFWYRQQPGQSLTLIATANQGSEATYESGFVIDKFPISRPNLTFSTLTVSNMSPEDSSIYLCSVDAGQGIGGYTFGSGTRLTVV.

In its sample, this clonotype was seen many times. This chain connects TRBV12-3 or TRBV12-4 to TRBJ2-6; 10 bases agree with TRBD1. The trim removed 5 bases at V and 1 base at J, leaving 5 bases unmatched. There are 17 residues in the CDR3. CDR3 sequence: CASSTGTGASGANVLTF. CDR3 bases: TGTGCCAGCAGTACCGGGACAGGGGCGTCTGGGGCCAACGTCCTGACTTTC.

This clonotype was found many times. V is TRBV6-1 and J is TRBJ1-4, with unresolved D. The CDR3 spans 14 residues. CDR1 is MNHNS, CDR2 SASEGT, per germline. Between the trimmed V and J ends, which lost 6 bases and 8 bases, there was a span of 16 bases. The CDR3 protein is CASRLQAREEKLFF. CDR3 in DNA: TGTGCCAGCAGGTTGCAGGCCCGGGAGGAAAAACTGTTTTTT.

Points on this clonotype: A read error may account for a junction end that differs from germline. The chain carries TRBV12-3 or TRBV12-4 and TRBJ1-2; 9 bases align to TRBD1. There are 13 residues in the CDR3. CDR3 nucleotide sequence: TGTACCAGCAGTTTAGGACAGGGGTATGGCTACACCTTT. Protein product: CTSSLGQGYGYTF.

Turning to this clonotype: A read error is possible here, since a much larger clone lies one base away. This chain uses TRBV6-1 with TRBJ2-3; D is tentatively TRBD1 or TRBD2 (6 bases each). Germline loops: CDR1 MNHNS, CDR2 SASEGT. This CDR3 contains 16 residues. The V gene lost 5 bases and the J gene lost 2 bases, with 17 bases spanning the gap. In DNA form, the CDR3 reads TGTGCCAGCAGTCAAGTGAAGGGGGGTATCACAGATACGCAGTATTTT. It translates to CASSQVKGGITDTQYF.

V gene TRBV28 combines with J gene TRBJ1-2; D remains ambiguous. Germline V gene sequence: CDR1 MDHEN, CDR2 SYDVKM. The length of the CDR3 is 13 residues. V lost 6 bases, J lost 8 bases, and 16 bases lay in between. Written as DNA, the CDR3 is TGTGCCAGCAGACTGCCTGGGAGGTCCGGCTACACCTTC. It codes for CASRLPGRSGYTF.

There are many counts of this clonotype. The chain uses TRBV5-1 and TRBJ2-2, with a possible D match to TRBD2 (5 bases). V lost 7 bases to trimming and J lost 6 bases, with 22 bases between them. This CDR3 spans 16 amino acids. In germline, CDR1 is SGHRS, CDR2 YFSETQ. The CDR3 region is CASDRDPRLGPGELFF. The CDR3 region has the DNA TGCGCCAGCGATCGGGATCCTCGATTAGGACCCGGGGAGCTGTTTTTT.

The V and J genes are TRBV29-1 and TRBJ2-3; 7 nucleotides line up with TRBD2. The V gene end was trimmed by 3 bases and the J gene end by 11 bases; junction bases not matched to a gene: 14. CDR1 SQVTM and CDR2 ANQGSEA come from the germline V gene. This CDR3 comprises 14 residues. The CDR3 nucleotides read TGCAGCGTTGATATGGGCGGGGGTTACAATGAGCAGTATTTT. Translation: CSVDMGGGYNEQYF.

A note on this clonotype: The missing conserved phenylalanine or tryptophan at the end of this CDR3 makes a read error likely. J is TRBJ2-5 and V is TRBV5-6, with 7 positions matching TRBD1. Trimming took 3 bases from V and 7 from J; bases not matched to a gene: 18. The CDR3 contains 17 residues. Germline loops: CDR1 SGHDT, CDR2 YYEEEE. The CDR3 sequence is CASSSGTAERSRGTQYS. CDR3 DNA sequence: TGTGCCAGCAGCTCCGGGACAGCCGAAAGATCTCGAGGGACCCAGTACTCC.

V gene TRBV6-2 or TRBV6-3 combines with J gene TRBJ2-3; weak D call: TRBD2 (6 bases). The germline V gene has CDR1 MNHEY and CDR2 SVGEGT. The CDR3 runs 16 residues. V gave up 10 bases and J gave up 3 bases, with 23 bases separating them. The CDR3 loop is CATRPVGGEVTDTQYF. The CDR3 DNA sequence: TGTGCCACCCGACCGGTCGGCGGGGAGGTAACAGATACGCAGTATTTT.

As concerns this clonotype: With a much larger clone just one base away, this may be a read error. The CDR3 region is CASGQSWDQPQHF. In DNA form, the CDR3 reads TGTGCCAGCGGCCAATCGTGGGATCAGCCCCAGCATTTT. The chain uses TRBV3-1 and TRBJ1-5; D ambiguous. CDR1 LGHDT and CDR2 YNNKEL come from the germline V gene (reference sequence). The CDR3 totals 13 residues.